This T cell receptor (beta chain) was identified in a study of shared clonotypes between healthy human individuals. Notes on the study in general: Non-shared clonotypes showed lower generation probabilities than clonotypes common to all four donors. Researchers found naive subsets generally carried larger estimated richness than memory subsets.

With regard to this clone: Its antigen is as yet unknown.

Sorted subsets were amplified in replicate PCRs using around 200 ng DNA, approximately 30,000 T cell genomes. TCRdb's table, derived via immunoSEQ multiplex PCR, lists solely in-frame clones and lacks some. The data show about 980,000 clones, around 80% seen once. The receptor's source is a man between 18 and 35 years old in good health. The sequenced material came from memory CD4+ T cells sorted from blood. The subset was: CD45RA-negative fraction.

The CDR3: CASSSASGAKNIQYF. DNA of the CDR3: TGTGCCAGCAGTTCTGCGTCCGGGGCCAAAAACATTCAGTACTTC. The chain couples TRBV27 to TRBJ2-4; no firm D call. Germline loops: CDR1 MNHEY, CDR2 SMNVEV (reference sequence). Trimming pared 4 bases from V and 1 base from J, leaving 11 bases between. This CDR3 region has 15 residues.